A selection of T cell receptor beta chains follows, all from one sample in a study of shared clonotypes between healthy human individuals. The protocol was immunoSEQ multiplex PCR, while the TCRdb copy is restricted to in-frame clones and leaves out a portion. The data contain around 2.1 million clones, approximately 96% of them singletons. Sequencing was performed on naive CD4+ T cells sorted from blood. Source of these receptors: a man between 18 and 35 years old in good health. CDR3s include the opening cysteine and the closing phenylalanine or tryptophan. Each record gives: J gene, V gene, clone size, D gene, CDR3 protein, CDR3 DNA. A D gene is named only where the DNA matches it firmly. Clone size is not always given. Where it is, it says once, few, many or a class for expanded clones.

TRBJ2-3	TRBV5-4	.	.	CASSLSTTSTDTQYF	TGTGCCAGCAGCTTGTCCACGACTAGCACAGATACGCAGTATTTT
TRBJ1-5	TRBV2	.	.	CASSLEVNQPQHF	TGTGCCAGCAGTTTAGAAGTCAATCAGCCCCAGCATTTT
TRBJ2-5	TRBV6-7	.	.	CASSYSKSQETQYF	TGTGCCAGCAGTTACTCGAAGAGCCAAGAGACCCAGTACTTC
TRBJ1-1	TRBV18	.	.	CASSLRDTAEWNTEAFF	TGTGCCAGCTCACTCCGGGACACAGCCGAATGGAACACTGAAGCTTTCTTT
TRBJ1-6	TRBV7-9	few	.	CASSPRTASSYNSPLHF	TGTGCCAGCAGCCCTCGGACCGCTAGCTCCTATAATTCACCCCTCCACTTT
TRBJ1-3	TRBV30	.	.	CAWIQVAGSGNTIYF	TGTGCCTGGATCCAGGTTGCAGGCTCTGGAAACACCATATATTTT
TRBJ1-5	TRBV2	.	TRBD1	CASSERTGVQPQHF	TGTGCCAGCAGTGAAAGGACAGGGGTTCAGCCCCAGCATTTT
TRBJ2-4	TRBV6-1	once	.	CASEGGLENIQYF	TGTGCCAGCGAGGGGGGGCTTGAGAACATTCAGTACTTC
TRBJ1-1	TRBV9	.	.	CASRERGGAFF	TGTGCCAGCAGAGAACGAGGCGGGGCTTTCTTT
TRBJ2-3	TRBV25-1	.	TRBD1	CASSREGQGNSDTQYF	TGTGCCAGCAGCCGGGAAGGACAGGGTAATTCAGATACGCAGTATTTT
TRBJ1-4	TRBV18	.	.	CASSRSGRGIEKLFF	TGTGCCAGCTCACGATCAGGGAGGGGCATTGAAAAACTGTTTTTT
TRBJ1-1	TRBV6-1	.	.	CASTQGTENTEAFF	TGTGCCAGCACCCAAGGGACCGAGAACACTGAAGCTTTCTTT
TRBJ2-4	TRBV5-1	.	.	CASSLGHENIQYF	TGCGCCAGCAGCTTGGGACATGAAAACATTCAGTACTTC
TRBJ1-2	TRBV2	.	.	CASRVDASNYGYTF	TGTGCCAGCAGGGTCGACGCCTCTAACTATGGCTACACCTTC
TRBJ2-7	TRBV5-1	once	TRBD2	CASSQRGPSYEQYF	TGCGCCAGCAGCCAGCGGGGGCCCTCCTACGAGCAGTACTTC
TRBJ1-6	TRBV7-2	few	TRBD1	CASSPGQGHSPLHF	TGTGCCAGCAGCCCGGGACAGGGGCACTCACCCCTCCACTTT
TRBJ2-2	TRBV19	.	.	CASSIATTGELFF	TGTGCCAGTAGTATTGCGACAACCGGGGAGCTGTTTTTT
TRBJ2-7	TRBV11-3	.	TRBD1	CASSLGTGAYEQYF	TGTGCCAGCAGCTTAGGGACAGGGGCATACGAGCAGTACTTC
TRBJ2-3	TRBV5-8	once	.	CASSLDWGASTDTQYF	TGTGCCAGCAGCTTGGATTGGGGGGCAAGCACAGATACGCAGTATTTT
TRBJ1-1	TRBV11-2	.	.	CASSLDLARSMNTEAFF	TGTGCCAGCAGCTTAGATTTGGCCAGATCCATGAACACTGAAGCTTTCTTT
TRBJ2-6	TRBV10-2	.	TRBD1	CASRGQGISGANVLTF	TGCGCCAGCAGGGGACAGGGAATTTCTGGGGCCAACGTCCTGACTTTC
TRBJ1-1	TRBV25-1	once	.	CGSRGNTEAFF	TGTGGCAGTCGTGGGAACACTGAAGCTTTCTTT
TRBJ1-4	TRBV5-1	.	.	CASSRRGVDEKLFF	TGCGCCAGCAGCCGCCGGGGGGTTGATGAAAAACTGTTTTTT
TRBJ1-1	TRBV2	.	.	CASIGGNTEAFF	TGTGCCAGCATAGGGGGGAACACTGAAGCTTTCTTT
TRBJ2-1	TRBV9	.	TRBD2	CASSVTSGDYNEQFF	TGTGCCAGCAGCGTAACTAGCGGGGATTACAATGAGCAGTTCTTC
TRBJ1-1	TRBV30	.	.	CAWSRVPQYTNVPEAFF	TGTGCCTGGAGTCGTGTACCTCAATACACGAACGTCCCTGAAGCTTTCTTT
TRBJ2-2	TRBV13	.	TRBD1	CASSLRQGPTGELFF	TGTGCCAGCAGCCTCAGACAGGGTCCCACCGGGGAGCTGTTTTTT
TRBJ2-7	TRBV2	.	TRBD1	CASSGETGGQYF	TGTGCCAGCAGTGGGGAGACAGGGGGGCAGTACTTC
TRBJ2-3	TRBV7-2	.	.	CASSPRGMSDTQYF	TGTGCCAGCAGCCCCAGAGGGATGTCAGATACGCAGTATTTT
TRBJ1-2	TRBV6-1	.	.	CASSEGRGGVDGYTF	TGTGCCAGCAGTGAAGGAAGAGGGGGGGTCGATGGCTACACCTTC
TRBJ2-2	TRBV18	.	.	CASSPDSFSNTGELFF	TGTGCCAGCTCACCGGACAGCTTTTCGAACACCGGGGAGCTGTTTTTT
TRBJ2-7	TRBV10-3	.	TRBD2	CAISPGTSGSYEQYF	TGTGCCATCAGCCCTGGGACTAGCGGCTCCTACGAGCAGTACTTC
TRBJ2-3	TRBV11-2	.	TRBD2	CASSSTSGSGTDTQYF	TGTGCCAGCAGCTCGACTAGCGGGAGTGGCACAGATACGCAGTATTTT
TRBJ2-7	TRBV5-4	.	TRBD1	CASSFTSGTGVEQYF	TGTGCCAGCAGTTTCACCTCCGGGACAGGGGTCGAGCAGTACTTC
TRBJ1-1	TRBV9	.	.	CASRKTGQTNTEAFF	TGTGCCAGCAGAAAGACAGGACAGACGAACACTGAAGCTTTCTTT
TRBJ1-4	TRBV2	.	.	CASSESQSNEKLFF	TGTGCCAGCAGTGAGAGCCAGTCTAATGAAAAACTGTTTTTT
TRBJ2-1	TRBV5-5	.	TRBD2	CASSRGTSGISSYNEQFF	TGTGCCAGCAGCCGTGGGACTAGCGGGATTAGCTCCTACAATGAGCAGTTCTTC
TRBJ1-1	TRBV30	.	.	CAWSGRTNTEAFF	TGTGCCTGGAGTGGGCGGACGAACACTGAAGCTTTCTTT
TRBJ2-7	TRBV28	.	.	CASSPTPPNSYEQYF	TGTGCCAGCAGTCCCACCCCCCCAAACTCCTACGAGCAGTACTTC
TRBJ1-2	TRBV4-1	.	.	CASSQDRGSGWAGYTF	TGCGCCAGCAGCCAAGATCGGGGGTCCGGGTGGGCAGGCTACACCTTC
TRBJ2-7	TRBV7-2	.	TRBD2	CASSFPRGGRFYEQYF	TGTGCCAGCAGCTTCCCGCGGGGGGGCCGGTTCTACGAGCAGTACTTC
TRBJ1-1	TRBV11-2	.	TRBD1	CASRIDRGNTEAFF	TGTGCCAGCAGGATCGACAGGGGGAACACTGAAGCTTTCTTT
TRBJ2-1	TRBV27	.	.	CASSQTPSSYNEQFF	TGTGCCAGCAGTCAGACACCGAGCTCCTACAATGAGCAGTTCTTC
TRBJ2-2	TRBV6-5	.	.	CASSYSGSQELVRLFF	TGTGCCAGCAGTTACTCGGGTAGCCAAGAACTAGTTCGGCTGTTTTTT
TRBJ1-6	TRBV4-2	few	.	CASSQAGRVDNSPLHF	TGTGCCAGCAGCCAGGCGGGACGGGTTGATAATTCACCCCTCCACTTT
TRBJ1-1	TRBV5-8	.	.	CASSLELGGRTEAFF	TGTGCCAGCAGCTTAGAGCTGGGGGGTCGGACTGAAGCTTTCTTT
TRBJ2-6	TRBV7-9	.	.	CASSPDSNVLTF	TGTGCCAGCAGCCCCGATTCTAACGTCCTGACTTTC
TRBJ2-2	TRBV2	.	TRBD2	CASSDQGALAGGFTGELFF	TGTGCCAGCAGTGATCAGGGGGCACTAGCGGGAGGTTTCACCGGGGAGCTGTTTTTT
TRBJ1-6	TRBV7-9	.	.	CASSLGGATNSPLHF	TGTGCCAGCAGCTTAGGGGGGGCTACCAATTCACCCCTCCACTTT
TRBJ2-2	TRBV5-4	.	TRBD1	CASSQGQGSNTGELFF	TGTGCCAGCAGCCAGGGACAGGGGTCGAACACCGGGGAGCTGTTTTTT
TRBJ2-3	TRBV5-1	.	.	CASSLIASSTDTQYF	TGCGCCAGCAGCTTGATAGCCTCTAGCACAGATACGCAGTATTTT
TRBJ1-1	TRBV7-2	.	.	CASSLEWAAITEAFF	TGTGCCAGCAGCTTAGAATGGGCCGCTATCACTGAAGCTTTCTTT
TRBJ1-2	TRBV7-2	.	TRBD1	CASSLEPGRQGTYGYTF	TGTGCCAGCAGCTTAGAACCGGGCAGACAGGGGACCTATGGCTACACCTTC
TRBJ2-7	TRBV2	.	.	CASSVGPPGEQYF	TGTGCCAGCAGTGTTGGCCCCCCGGGGGAGCAGTACTTC
TRBJ2-5	TRBV2	.	.	CASSEEGAQYF	TGTGCCAGCAGTGAAGAAGGTGCCCAGTACTTC